This TCR beta chain was retrieved from a study of T cell repertoires in cytomegalovirus infection. About the research overall: It can be stated that public TCR beta signatures indicated CMV infection as well as a matching HLA type.

Trimming took off 11 bases at V and 1 base at J, with 11 bases between the two ends. CDR1 and CDR2 (germline): MNHEY, SVGAGI. The CDR3 totals 12 residues. On this clonotype itself: The antigen is undetermined.

TCRdb re-called the reads through MiXCR, storing one row per CDR3 protein. The table records 640,000 or so distinct CDR3 sequences, around 31% of them present only once. Sequencing used cultured PBMCs, obtained from culture after CMV antigen stimulation. The rearrangement joins TRBV6-5 to TRBJ1-1; no firm D call. This clonotype was obtained from a human donor in good health (CMV status not recorded). Some clones in this sample may be carry-over from other donors' samples. The CDR3 nucleotides read TGTGCCGTCCTGACCTCGAACACTGAAGCTTTCTTT. It is translated as CAVLTSNTEAFF.